This T cell receptor (beta chain) was identified during a study of blood T cell repertoires in COVID-19. The table came from immunoSEQ multiplex PCR; TCRdb's copy has only in-frame clones and leaves some out. The sample has over 10,000 clones, approximately 90% seen once. The CDR3 covers 19 residues. Germline V lookup: CDR1 MNHNY, CDR2 SVGAGI (reference sequence). The junction had 11 bases not matched to a gene; V was cut back by 5 bases and J by 0 bases. The sample comprised peripheral blood. The TCR was taken from a human donor in a cohort sampled during active COVID-19. The chain joins TRBV6-6 to TRBJ2-3; 13 positions match TRBD2. CDR3 sequence reads: CASSPRTSGGGRSTDTQYF. In DNA, the CDR3 is TGTGCCAGCAGTCCCAGGACTAGCGGGGGTGGTCGGAGCACAGATACGCAGTATTTT.